Reported below is one TCR beta chain. PCR employed 60 Vbeta and 13 Jbeta primers. Here immunoSEQ multiplex PCR was the method, and the copy in TCRdb shows in-frame clones only, minus some. This repertoire includes about 150,000 clones. This specimen comes from a study of cytomegalovirus exposure and HLA in healthy donors. Trimming took 0 bases from V and 0 from J, leaving 9 bases between them. Germline values: CDR1 SGHRS, CDR2 YFSETQ. The CDR3 extends over 15 amino acids. The chain links TRBV5-1 to TRBJ1-2, with D possibly matching TRBD1 (5 bases). The sequenced sample consisted of PBMCs. The sequence came from a woman aged 45-65 years in good health and CMV-seronegative. Here the CDR3 reads CASSLVQGPNYGYTF. In DNA, the CDR3 is TGCGCCAGCAGCTTGGTCCAGGGCCCTAACTATGGCTACACCTTC.